The 5 T cell receptor beta chains listed next were all sequenced from one sample in a study of cytomegalovirus exposure and HLA in healthy donors. Primers: 60 Vbeta forward and 13 Jbeta reverse. TCRdb's table, derived via immunoSEQ multiplex PCR, lists solely in-frame clones and lacks some. The table has some 150,000 clones, 77% seen once; the top ten hold 1.6%. The sequenced sample consisted of PBMCs. These TCRs come from a female donor in good health and CMV-seronegative.

This clone was detected only once. The chain links TRBV5-1 to TRBJ1-1; D not certain. Germline assignment: CDR1 SGHRS and CDR2 YFSETQ. The CDR3 sequence is 13 residues long. V gave up 7 bases and J gave up 5 bases, with 15 bases separating them. The CDR3 DNA sequence: TGCGCCAGCCGTCGGGGTGAAGGGACTGAAGCTTTCTTT. This translates into CASRRGEGTEAFF.

The chain carries TRBV6-5 and TRBJ1-4, with D possibly being TRBD1 (5 bases). V lost 6 bases and J 8 bases, leaving 16 bases between the germline ends. The CDR3 is 14 amino acids. From germline, CDR1 is MNHEY and CDR2 SVGAGI. CDR3 amino acids: CASSPGGWGEKLFF. For the CDR3, the DNA is TGTGCCAGCAGCCCCGGGGGGTGGGGAGAAAAACTGTTTTTT.

The chain combines TRBV4-2 with TRBJ2-5; TRBD2 agrees at 9 bases. The J call may be in error: the DNA end matches TRBJ2-7 better. In germline, CDR1 is LGHNA, CDR2 YNFKEQ. The CDR3 contains 18 residues. CDR3 nucleotides: TGTGCCAGCAGCCAAGATATCATCGGTGAGCGGGAGGACGTCGAGCAGTACTTC. Translation: CASSQDIIGEREDVEQYF.

V and J are TRBV9 and TRBJ2-7, with 8 nucleotides matching TRBD1. V was clipped by 4 bases and J by 0 bases; unmatched bases: 9. The CDR3 length is 16 residues. Germline CDR1 SGDLS, CDR2 YYNGEE. This CDR3 reads CASSTTGTGSSYEQYF. The CDR3 bases are TGTGCCAGCAGCACAACCGGGACAGGTAGCTCCTACGAGCAGTACTTC.

The rearrangement joins TRBV5-4 to TRBJ2-1; D is perhaps TRBD1 (6 bases). Germline CDR1 is SGHNT and CDR2 is YYREEE (reference sequence). This CDR3 is 16 amino acids long. V lost 4 bases and J lost 2, with 16 bases in between. CDR3 sequence (DNA): TGTGCCAGCAGCCTCCCCCGACAGGCGACCTACAATGAGCAGTTCTTC. It translates to CASSLPRQATYNEQFF.